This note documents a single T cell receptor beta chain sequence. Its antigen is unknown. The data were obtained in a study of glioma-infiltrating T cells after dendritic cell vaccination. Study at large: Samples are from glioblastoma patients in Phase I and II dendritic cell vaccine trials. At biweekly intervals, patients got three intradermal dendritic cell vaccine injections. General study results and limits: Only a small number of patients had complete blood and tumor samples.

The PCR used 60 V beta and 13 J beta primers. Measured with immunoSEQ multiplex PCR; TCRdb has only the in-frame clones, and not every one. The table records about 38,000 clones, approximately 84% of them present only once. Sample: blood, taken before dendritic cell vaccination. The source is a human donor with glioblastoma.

CDR3 sequence: CASSNPRGTEAFF. DNA of the CDR3: TGTGCCAGTAGTAACCCCAGGGGCACTGAAGCTTTCTTT. The chain is built from TRBV19 and TRBJ1-1; weak D call: TRBD1 (6 bases). There are 13 residues in the CDR3. V shed 4 bases and J shed 4 bases, with 10 bases lying between them. The germline gives CDR1 LNHDA, CDR2 SQIVND (reference sequence).